The clone carrying this TCR beta chain was observed once. TCRdb keeps only in-frame clones here, not all; method: immunoSEQ multiplex PCR. Among fewer than 250,000 clones, 86% were seen once, and the ten largest hold around 1.6%. The entry originates in a study of cytomegalovirus exposure and HLA in healthy donors. This CDR3 is 15 amino acids long. Trimming stripped 5 bases from V and 0 bases from J, with 17 bases between. Germline V lookup: CDR1 GTSNPN, CDR2 SVGIG (reference sequence). This chain links TRBV30 with TRBJ2-7; weak D call: TRBD1 (6 bases). The sample comprised PBMCs. The receptor comes from a woman younger than 35 in good health and CMV-seronegative. CDR3 protein: CAWVDRQTYSYEQYF. As DNA, the CDR3 is TGTGCCTGGGTCGACAGGCAAACTTACTCCTACGAGCAGTACTTC. Filled out from reference TRBV30 and TRBJ2-7, the complete variable domain reads SQTIHQWPATLVQPVGSPLSLECTVEGTSNPNLYWYRQAAGRGLQLLFYSVGIGQISSEVPQNLSASRPQDRQFILSSKKLLLSDSGFYLCAWVDRQTYSYEQYFGPGTRLTVT.